This T cell receptor beta chain was captured by sequencing in a study of shared clonotypes between healthy human individuals. Study-wide results and limits: A handful of donors showed sharing of about 5.5% of naive CD4 clonotypes. As a rule, naive subsets had a larger estimated richness than memory subsets.

On this clone itself: Its antigen is not known.

Per the germline V gene, CDR1 is SNHLY and CDR2 is FYNNEI. The CDR3 runs 14 residues. V gave up 1 base and J gave up 3 bases, with 6 bases separating them. Per the authors' pipeline: Junction-only sequences without quality scores came from ImmunoSEQ, so filtering differed. Clones were read by immunoSEQ multiplex PCR, and TCRdb kept only the in-frame ones, dropping some. D and trimming come from the DNA, and the V and J calls and clone size come from that table. Of about 2.4 million clones listed, 90% to 95% are singletons. Sequenced input: naive CD4+ T cells from PBMCs. Indicated subset: CD45RA+ positively selected. This TCR derives from a man younger than 30 in good health. Some clones in this sample may be carry-over from other donors' samples. The J gene is TRBJ2-2, the V gene TRBV2, with no clear D. The CDR3 protein is CASSEGQYTGELFF. As DNA, the CDR3 is TGTGCCAGCAGTGAAGGCCAGTACACCGGGGAGCTGTTTTTT.